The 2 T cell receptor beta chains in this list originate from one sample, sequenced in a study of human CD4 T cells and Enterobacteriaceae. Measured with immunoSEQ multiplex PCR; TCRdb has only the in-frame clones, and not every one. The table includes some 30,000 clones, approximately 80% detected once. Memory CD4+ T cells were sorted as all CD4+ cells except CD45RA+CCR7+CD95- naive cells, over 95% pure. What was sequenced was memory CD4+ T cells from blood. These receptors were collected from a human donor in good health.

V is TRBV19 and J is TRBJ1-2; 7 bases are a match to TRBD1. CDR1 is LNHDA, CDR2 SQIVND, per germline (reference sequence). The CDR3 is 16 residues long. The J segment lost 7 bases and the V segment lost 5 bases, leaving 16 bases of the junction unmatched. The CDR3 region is CASSQAGLSHRGGYTF. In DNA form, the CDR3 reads TGTGCCAGTAGTCAGGCAGGACTCAGCCACAGGGGTGGCTACACCTTC.

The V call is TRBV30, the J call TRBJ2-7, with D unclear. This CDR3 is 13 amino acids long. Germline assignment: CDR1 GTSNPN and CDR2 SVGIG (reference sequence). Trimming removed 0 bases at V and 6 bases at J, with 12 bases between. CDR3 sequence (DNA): TGTGCCTGGAGTGTACGCGAGTGGGGCGAGCAGTACTTC. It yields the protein CAWSVREWGEQYF.